This entry lists 18 T cell receptor beta chains sequenced from one sample in a study of memory CD4+ T cells and cytomegalovirus serostatus. Single viable CD3+CD4+CD8-CD45RO+ cells were sorted as the memory CD4+ T cells. Produced via immunoSEQ multiplex PCR; TCRdb's table is partial and in-frame only. The sample has 55,000 to 80,000 clones, 70% to 80% seen once; the top ten hold about 4.7%. Material for sequencing was memory CD4+ T cells from blood. These TCRs come from an adult in good health and CMV-seropositive.

This rearrangement joins TRBV5-8 to TRBJ1-2; D possibly corresponds to TRBD1 (5 bases). CDR3 length: 13 residues. Germline lookup yields CDR1 SGHTS and CDR2 YDEGEE. Trimming removed 2 bases from V and 4 bases from J, with 9 bases in between. The CDR3 here is CASSFRASYGYTF. CDR3 nucleotides: TGTGCCAGCAGCTTCAGGGCTTCCTATGGCTACACCTTC.

The J gene is TRBJ1-6, the V gene TRBV19; TRBD1 matches at 10 bases. This CDR3 region has 16 residues. The germline gives CDR1 LNHDA, CDR2 SQIVND (reference sequence). The trim removed 0 bases at V and 6 bases at J, leaving 2 bases unmatched. CDR3 sequence: CASSIDRTGGNSPLHF. The DNA for the CDR3 is TGTGCCAGTAGTATAGATCGGACAGGGGGTAATTCACCCCTCCACTTT. The full variable domain, in which reference TRBV19 and TRBJ1-6 provide the parts outside the CDR3, is DGGITQSPKYLFRKEGQNVTLSCEQNLNHDAMYWYRQDPGQGLRLIYYSQIVNDFQKGDIAEGYSVSREKKESFPLTVTSAQKNPTAFYLCASSIDRTGGNSPLHFGNGTRLTVT.

V gene TRBV4-2 combines with J gene TRBJ2-5, with D possibly being TRBD2 (5 bases). Germline V lookup: CDR1 LGHNA, CDR2 YNFKEQ. Trimming shortened V by 0 bases and J by 12 bases, and 23 bases separated the two germline ends. This CDR3 has 16 residues. In DNA, the CDR3 is TGTGCCAGCAGCCAAGATCGGGTCGAGGGAGTTGGTGGGAAGTACTTC. It yields the protein CASSQDRVEGVGGKYF.

This clone was found a few times. The chain recombines TRBV7-9 with TRBJ1-6; TRBD1 might be the D (6 bases). CDR1 is SEHNR and CDR2 is FQNEAQ in the germline V gene (reference sequence). The CDR3 extends over 12 amino acids. V lost 9 bases, J lost 10 bases, and 13 bases lay in between. CDR3 loop: CASTRGGSPLHF. In DNA, the CDR3 is TGTGCCAGTACCCGAGGGGGGTCACCCCTCCACTTT.

This rearrangement joins TRBV27 to TRBJ2-1; 10 bases map to TRBD2. Germline V CDR1 and CDR2: MNHEY, SMNVEV (reference sequence). J gave up 4 bases and V 2 bases, and 5 bases lay outside the gene matches. The CDR3 is made up of 16 amino acids. This CDR3 is CASSLVLAGAYNEQFF. The CDR3 DNA reads TGTGCCAGCAGTTTAGTTCTAGCGGGAGCATACAATGAGCAGTTCTTC.

The chain employs TRBV6-5 and TRBJ1-1; D possibly corresponds to TRBD1 (6 bases). The germline V gene has CDR1 MNHEY and CDR2 SVGAGI. The CDR3 is 12 residues long. Between the trimmed V and J ends, which lost 6 bases and 7 bases, there was a span of 12 bases. CDR3 coding DNA: TGTGCCAGCAGGTTGGGGGCGGGTGAAGCTTTCTTT. It codes for CASRLGAGEAFF.

The gene calls are TRBV6-1 and TRBJ2-7, with a possible D match to TRBD1 (7 bases). This CDR3 has 13 residues. The V and J ends lost 8 bases and 0 bases respectively, with 11 bases between them. Germline CDR1 MNHNS, CDR2 SASEGT. The CDR3 loop is CASGGTVSYEQYF. CDR3 nucleotide sequence: TGTGCCAGCGGGGGGACAGTCTCCTACGAGCAGTACTTC.

This clone was seen at least ten times. V usage is TRBV6-1 and J usage is TRBJ2-2, with 8 nucleotides matching TRBD1. CDR3 length: 15 amino acids. Germline trimming cut 5 bases from V and 3 bases from J; bases unmatched to any gene: 5. The germline V gene has CDR1 MNHNS and CDR2 SASEGT. CDR3 sequence: CASSLRDRHTGELFF. The CDR3 nucleotides are TGTGCCAGCAGTCTCCGGGACAGGCACACCGGGGAGCTGTTTTTT.

V gene TRBV5-4 combines with J gene TRBJ2-5; 8 nucleotides align to TRBD1. With V trimmed by 0 bases and J by 2 bases, 3 bases remained unmatched. CDR1 and CDR2 from the germline V gene are SGHNT and YYREEE (reference sequence). The CDR3 has 15 amino acids. The CDR3 coding sequence is TGTGCCAGCAGCTTGGGGGGACAGGTACAAGAGACCCAGTACTTC. As protein: CASSLGGQVQETQYF.

The chain links TRBV2 to TRBJ2-5, with TRBD1 matching over 11 bases. The junction had 8 bases not matched to a gene; V was cut back by 6 bases and J by 5 bases. In germline, CDR1 is SNHLY, CDR2 FYNNEI. This CDR3 spans 15 amino acids. Here the CDR3 reads CASSEDRGRGETQYF. CDR3 DNA: TGTGCCAGCAGCGAGGACAGGGGGCGCGGGGAGACCCAGTACTTC.

The chain employs TRBV5-6 and TRBJ1-5; TRBD1 agrees at 7 bases. Germline CDR1 SGHDT, CDR2 YYEEEE. The CDR3 spans 13 residues. With V trimmed by 3 bases and J by 4 bases, 1 base remained unmatched. In DNA form, the CDR3 reads TGTGCCAGCAGCTGGGACAGAAATCAGCCCCAGCATTTT. This encodes CASSWDRNQPQHF.

The chain employs TRBV7-3 and TRBJ2-2; the D is unclear. Germline CDR1 is SGHTA and CDR2 is FQGTGA. V was clipped by 2 bases and J by 3 bases, with 22 bases between them. The CDR3 extends over 19 amino acids. The CDR3 nucleotides read TGTGCCAGCAGCTTACGCCCCCCGAAGCTAGTTGGCGACACCGGGGAGCTGTTTTTT. As protein: CASSLRPPKLVGDTGELFF.

The rearrangement links TRBV5-1 to TRBJ1-3, with unresolved D. The germline gives CDR1 SGHRS, CDR2 YFSETQ. The CDR3 is 15 residues long. Trimming stripped 0 bases from V and 4 bases from J, with 11 bases between. DNA of the CDR3: TGCGCCAGCAGCTTGGATACGGGAGGCGGAAACACCATATATTTT. Amino acid sequence: CASSLDTGGGNTIYF.

The rearrangement links TRBV18 to TRBJ2-7; 8 nucleotides align to TRBD2. Germline V gene lookup returns CDR1 KGHSH and CDR2 LQKENI. After removal of 3 bases from V and 3 bases from J, the junction contained 10 bases not matched to a gene. The CDR3 is 16 amino acids. The CDR3 loop reads CASSPGREASFYEQYF. Here the CDR3 DNA reads TGTGCCAGCTCACCGGGGCGGGAGGCCTCATTCTACGAGCAGTACTTC. The full variable domain, in which reference TRBV18 and TRBJ2-7 provide the parts outside the CDR3, is NAGVMQNPRHLVRRRGQEARLRCSPMKGHSHVYWYRQLPEEGLKFMVYLQKENIIDESGMPKERFSAEFPKEGPSILRIQQVVRGDSAAYFCASSPGREASFYEQYFGPGTRLTVT.

The sample holds a few counts of this clone. This sequence joins TRBV19 and TRBJ1-2; D perhaps matches TRBD1 (6 bases). V lost 10 bases and J lost 4, with 13 bases in between. CDR1 and CDR2 from the germline V gene are LNHDA and SQIVND (reference sequence). The length of the CDR3 is 12 residues. CDR3 residues: CAIRTDLYGYTF. CDR3 in DNA: TGTGCCATTCGGACAGATCTCTATGGCTACACCTTC.

The chain couples TRBV5-4 to TRBJ2-3, with D uncertain. Germline CDR1 reads SGHNT; CDR2 reads YYREEE (reference sequence). The CDR3 extends over 13 amino acids. Trimming removed 2 bases from V and 3 bases from J, with 7 bases in between. CDR3 sequence reads: CASSFVGTDTQYF. The CDR3 region has the DNA TGTGCCAGCAGCTTTGTCGGGACAGATACGCAGTATTTT.

This chain links TRBV6-1 with TRBJ2-5, with D unresolved. The CDR3 runs 13 residues. CDR1 and CDR2 (germline): MNHNS, SASEGT. Trimming removed 7 bases from V and 1 base from J, with 10 bases in between. CDR3 sequence: CASIPQSQETQYF. The DNA of the CDR3 is TGTGCCAGCATACCACAGAGCCAAGAGACCCAGTACTTC.

This chain uses TRBV5-6 with TRBJ1-5, with a tentative D call TRBD1 (5 bases). This CDR3 has 14 amino acids. Germline-derived CDR1 and CDR2 are SGHDT and YYEEEE. V was pared by 4 bases and J by 4 bases, with 12 bases between. The DNA of the CDR3 is TGTGCCAGCAGCCGGATGGGGGTTAATCAGCCCCAGCATTTT. Encoded protein: CASSRMGVNQPQHF.